Below are 29 T cell receptor beta chains sequenced from a single sample in a study of cytomegalovirus exposure and HLA in healthy donors. The PCR used 60 Vbeta and 13 Jbeta primers. TCRdb's table, derived via immunoSEQ multiplex PCR, lists solely in-frame clones and lacks some. The data hold about 120,000 clones, with roughly 80% observed a single time. The material sequenced was PBMCs. These receptors originate from a man aged 25-45 years in good health and CMV-seronegative.

This chain joins TRBV7-9 and TRBJ1-6; possibly TRBD1 for D (5 bases). V was shortened by 5 bases and J by 10 bases, with 18 bases between the two germline ends. The CDR3 runs to 15 residues. Per germline, CDR1 SEHNR and CDR2 FQNEAQ (reference sequence). Written as DNA, the CDR3 is TGTGCCAGCAGCCTCGGGGGGGTTTTGGGGTCACCCCTCCACTTT. Translating gives CASSLGGVLGSPLHF.

This clone was picked up one time. The V call is TRBV2, the J call TRBJ1-6; perhaps TRBD1 as D (5 bases). This CDR3 region has 17 residues. Trimming stripped 7 bases from V and 0 bases from J, with 16 bases between. Germline lookup yields CDR1 SNHLY and CDR2 FYNNEI. The CDR3 DNA reads TGTGCCAGCAACCCCCTAGGGGCGAGCTCCTATAATTCACCCCTCCACTTT. Its translation is CASNPLGASSYNSPLHF.

This chain uses TRBV9 with TRBJ2-1, with a weak D call TRBD2 (6 bases). Germline CDR1 reads SGDLS; CDR2 reads YYNGEE. The CDR3 runs 14 residues. V lost 2 bases, J lost 3 bases, and 9 bases lay in between. The CDR3 reads CASSVGGDYNEQFF. CDR3 DNA sequence: TGTGCCAGCAGCGTCGGGGGTGACTACAATGAGCAGTTCTTC.

This chain links TRBV27 with TRBJ2-1, with a weak D call TRBD1 (6 bases). CDR1 and CDR2 from the germline V gene are MNHEY and SMNVEV (reference sequence). The CDR3 length is 15 residues. V lost 5 bases to trimming and J lost 5 bases, with 16 bases between them. CDR3 region: CASSLRTVSHNEQFF. For the CDR3, the DNA is TGTGCCAGCAGTCTAAGGACAGTCTCTCACAATGAGCAGTTCTTC.

This clone was detected only a few times. V and J are TRBV30 and TRBJ1-1, with a tentative D call TRBD1 (6 bases). V lost 0 bases and J 4 bases, leaving 12 bases between the germline ends. CDR1 and CDR2 (germline): GTSNPN, SVGIG (reference sequence). CDR3 length: 14 residues. CDR3 protein: CAWSVGGAITEAFF. CDR3 DNA: TGTGCCTGGAGTGTAGGGGGGGCGATCACTGAAGCTTTCTTT.

J is TRBJ2-7 and V is TRBV5-6, with 9 bases fitting TRBD1. Germline trimming cut 0 bases from V and 3 bases from J; bases unmatched to any gene: 7. The CDR3 has 16 amino acids. The germline gives CDR1 SGHDT, CDR2 YYEEEE. The CDR3 loop reads CASSLGAGQGIYEQYF. CDR3 in DNA: TGTGCCAGCAGCTTGGGTGCGGGACAGGGTATCTACGAGCAGTACTTC.

The chain recombines TRBV27 with TRBJ1-1; D not certain. This CDR3 contains 14 residues. Between the trimmed V and J ends, which lost 2 bases and 5 bases, there was a span of 12 bases. Per germline, CDR1 MNHEY and CDR2 SMNVEV (reference sequence). The CDR3 loop reads CASSLGRSSTEAFF. The CDR3, as DNA: TGTGCCAGCAGTTTAGGCAGGTCTTCGACTGAAGCTTTCTTT.

The chain combines TRBV10-3 with TRBJ2-1; TRBD2 aligns across 7 bases. The CDR3 totals 13 residues. CDR1 is ENHRY and CDR2 is SYGVKD in the germline V gene. The ends lost 4 bases at V and 7 bases at J; junction bases unmatched: 4. The chain's CDR3 is CAISAQGGNEQFF. The CDR3 DNA reads TGTGCCATCAGTGCCCAGGGAGGGAATGAGCAGTTCTTC.

A remark on this clone: At one end, the junction sequence differs from germline, possibly due to a read error. The chain employs TRBV5-1 and TRBJ2-6; D is possibly TRBD2 (6 bases). Germline CDR1 SGHRS, CDR2 YFSETQ. The CDR3 consists of 18 residues. The CDR3 nucleotides read TGCGCCAGCAGCCCATGGGACTCTCCGACCTCTGGGGCCAACGGCCTGACTTTC. Translation: CASSPWDSPTSGANGLTF.

This chain connects TRBV2 to TRBJ1-5, with a weak D call TRBD1 (5 bases). V lost 1 base and J 7 bases, leaving 11 bases between the germline ends. This CDR3 has 14 amino acids. Germline V gene lookup returns CDR1 SNHLY and CDR2 FYNNEI. The CDR3 coding sequence is TGTGCCAGCAGTGAAGTTACAGGTGGCCAGCCCCAGCATTTT. This gives the protein CASSEVTGGQPQHF. The whole variable domain, filled in from reference TRBV2 and TRBJ1-5, reads EPEVTQTPSHQVTQMGQEVILRCVPISNHLYFYWYRQILGQKVEFLVSFYNNEISEKSEIFDDQFSVERPDGSNFTLKIRSTKLEDSAMYFCASSEVTGGQPQHFGDGTRLSIL.

This clone has a single count. The CDR3 loop is CASSRISGGATTFF. CDR3 sequence (DNA): TGTGCCAGCAGTCGTATATCCGGGGGGGCCACTACGTTCTTC. The gene calls are TRBV27 and TRBJ2-1; 8 nucleotides align to TRBD2. Trimming removed 5 bases from V and 15 bases from J; junction bases left unmatched: 15. This CDR3 has 14 amino acids. CDR1 is MNHEY and CDR2 is SMNVEV in the germline V gene (reference sequence).

This chain joins TRBV5-1 and TRBJ2-1, with D tentatively TRBD1 (7 bases). Deletions cut 4 bases from V and 9 bases from J, with 11 bases between. From germline, CDR1 is SGHRS and CDR2 YFSETQ. The CDR3 covers 12 residues. The DNA for the CDR3 is TGCGCCAGCAGCCACAGGGGACTTGAGCAGTTCTTC. It translates to CASSHRGLEQFF.

The rearrangement uses TRBV21-1 and TRBJ2-5; the table's TRBD1 call for D was not verified on the DNA. TRBV21-1 counts as a pseudogene. This CDR3 has 18 residues. The CDR3 protein is CASTPPLRRGPHKRTQYF. The CDR3 nucleotides are TGTGCCAGCACTCCCCCCTTGAGGAGGGGGCCCCACAAGAGGACCCAGTACTTC.

The genes are TRBV5-1 and TRBJ2-5, with D unclear. This CDR3 has 13 amino acids. Trimming pared 3 bases from V and 2 bases from J, leaving 8 bases between. Germline V lookup: CDR1 SGHRS, CDR2 YFSETQ. The CDR3 spells CASSSPKQETQYF. Written as DNA, the CDR3 is TGCGCCAGCAGCTCCCCTAAACAAGAGACCCAGTACTTC.

V is TRBV5-5 and J is TRBJ2-7; TRBD1 matches 12 bases. The CDR3 has 19 amino acids. CDR1 is SGHKS and CDR2 is YYEKEE in the germline V gene (reference sequence). V lost 4 bases and J lost 2; bases outside the gene matches: 16. This CDR3 is CASSPGTGGTGTYPYEQYF. The CDR3 coding sequence is TGTGCCAGCAGCCCGGGGACAGGGGGCACCGGGACCTACCCCTACGAGCAGTACTTC.

V usage is TRBV28 and J usage is TRBJ1-3; D remains unclear. The CDR3 extends over 14 amino acids. Germline assignment: CDR1 MDHEN and CDR2 SYDVKM. V was cut by 4 bases and J by 1 base, with 8 bases left in between. The CDR3 spells CASSSRKSGNTIYF. Written as DNA, the CDR3 is TGTGCCAGCAGTTCGCGGAAATCTGGAAACACCATATATTTT.

This clone was counted between two and nine times. The chain combines TRBV2 with TRBJ1-4; a weak D match, TRBD1 (5 bases). Deletions cut 10 bases from V and 6 bases from J, with 18 bases between. The CDR3 has 14 residues. Germline V lookup: CDR1 SNHLY, CDR2 FYNNEI. The CDR3 reads CATSPRDRYEKLFF. CDR3 nucleotide sequence: TGTGCCACCAGCCCCCGCGACAGATATGAAAAACTGTTTTTT.

The chain links TRBV2 to TRBJ1-5; 10 bases match TRBD1. V gave up 5 bases and J gave up 1 base; unmatched junction bases: 2. The CDR3 is 15 residues long. Per the germline V gene, CDR1 is SNHLY and CDR2 is FYNNEI. CDR3 in amino acids: CASSLDRGSNQPQHF. As DNA, the CDR3 is TGTGCCAGCAGTCTGGACAGGGGGAGCAATCAGCCCCAGCATTTT.

This clone has just one count. The V call is TRBV14, the J call TRBJ1-2; the match to TRBD1 covers 10 bases. The CDR3 runs to 16 residues. Germline V gives CDR1 SGHDN, CDR2 FVKESK. V shed 3 bases, J shed 2 bases, and the junction held 6 bases outside the gene matches. The CDR3 reads CASSQIDRGPNYGYTF. CDR3 in DNA: TGTGCCAGCAGCCAGATAGACAGGGGGCCAAACTATGGCTACACCTTC.

The CDR3 reads CASRMGTVPSYEQYF. CDR3 DNA sequence: TGTGCCAGCAGGATGGGGACAGTGCCCTCCTACGAGCAGTACTTC. The V and J genes are TRBV2 and TRBJ2-7; 7 positions agree with TRBD1. The CDR3 spans 15 residues. V gave up 6 bases and J gave up 0 bases; unmatched junction bases: 8. Germline CDR1 and CDR2: SNHLY and FYNNEI.

The chain is built from TRBV1 and TRBJ2-3; the table's TRBD2 call for D was not verified on the DNA. TRBV1 is a listed pseudogene. The CDR3 is 15 amino acids. The CDR3 DNA reads as TGCACCAGCAGCCTCTGGCGGGGGGGCCGGGATACGCAGTATTTT. Encoded protein: CTSSLWRGGRDTQYF.

The rearrangement joins TRBV19 to TRBJ2-1; possibly TRBD1 for D (6 bases). This CDR3 has 14 residues. Germline V gene sequence: CDR1 LNHDA, CDR2 SQIVND (reference sequence). The germline V and J ends were trimmed by 6 bases and 2 bases, with 11 bases remaining between them. CDR3 DNA: TGTGCCAGTAGGCAGGGGCAGACCTACAATGAGCAGTTCTTC. Its protein product is CASRQGQTYNEQFF.

The V gene is TRBV10-2, the J gene TRBJ1-4, with a tentative D call TRBD1 (6 bases). This CDR3 comprises 13 residues. Germline V gene lookup returns CDR1 WSHSY and CDR2 SAAADI. Trimming took 5 bases from V and 7 from J, leaving 11 bases between them. The CDR3: CASSTGSIEKLFF. The CDR3 nucleotides are TGCGCCAGCAGTACAGGGTCCATTGAAAAACTGTTTTTT.

The CDR3 DNA reads as TGTGCCAGCAGCCCAGATGCCGTCTACGAGCAGTACTTC. This codes for CASSPDAVYEQYF. The genes are TRBV7-9 and TRBJ2-7; D is unclear. CDR1 is SEHNR, CDR2 FQNEAQ, per germline (reference sequence). The CDR3 contains 13 residues. Trimming took 5 bases from V and 3 from J, leaving 11 bases between them.

The V and J genes are TRBV27 and TRBJ2-7, with 9 bases lining up with TRBD2. Looked up from germline, CDR1 is MNHEY and CDR2 is SMNVEV (reference sequence). The V and J ends lost 5 bases and 0 bases, in that order; junction bases with no gene match: 8. The CDR3 is made up of 16 amino acids. The CDR3 spells CASSPLGLALSYEQYF. The CDR3, as DNA: TGTGCCAGCAGTCCCCTTGGACTAGCGCTCTCCTACGAGCAGTACTTC.

The chain is built from TRBV5-1 and TRBJ2-5; 9 positions agree with TRBD2. The CDR3 is 14 residues long. Looked up from germline, CDR1 is SGHRS and CDR2 is YFSETQ. With 2 bases clipped from V and 4 bases from J, the junction kept 3 bases outside the gene matches. CDR3 in amino acids: CASSFSGGGETQYF. In nucleotides, the CDR3 is TGCGCCAGCAGCTTTAGCGGGGGCGGAGAGACCCAGTACTTC.

The V gene is TRBV5-1, the J gene TRBJ2-7, with D possibly TRBD2 on 7 matching bases. The CDR3 has 17 amino acids. V shed 4 bases and J shed 3 bases, with 23 bases lying between them. CDR1 and CDR2 (germline): SGHRS, YFSETQ. The CDR3: CASSPRGWEGDLYEQYF. The CDR3 region has the DNA TGCGCCAGCAGCCCCCGGGGGTGGGAGGGGGACCTCTACGAGCAGTACTTC.

This clone was counted a single time. The chain recombines TRBV5-1 with TRBJ2-3, with 7 bases fitting TRBD1. Germline V gene data show CDR1 as SGHRS and CDR2 as YFSETQ. CDR3 length: 14 amino acids. The V segment lost 4 bases and the J segment 5 bases; nucleotides outside the gene matches: 7. This CDR3 reads CASSLGQIRDTQYF. Here the CDR3 DNA reads TGCGCCAGCAGCCTGGGACAGATTCGAGATACGCAGTATTTT.

This rearrangement joins TRBV9 to TRBJ2-7; perhaps TRBD2 as D (6 bases). The V gene lost 4 bases and the J gene lost 0 bases, with 8 bases spanning the gap. This CDR3 contains 13 residues. Per germline, CDR1 SGDLS and CDR2 YYNGEE. CDR3 in amino acids: CASSPGLSYEQYF. CDR3 sequence (DNA): TGTGCCAGCAGCCCGGGACTCTCCTACGAGCAGTACTTC.